These T cell receptor beta chains were read from a single sample in a study of blood T cells in healthy people across ages. Using its own MiXCR run on the 5' RACE reads, TCRdb lists one record per CDR3 protein. The sample has about a million distinct CDR3 sequences, around 46% seen once. Sequencing input: blood. The origin of the receptors is a man in his thirties or forties in good health. Both conserved end residues are part of each CDR3.

j_call: TRBJ1-5; v_call: TRBV6-2/TRBV6-3; cdr3_aa: CASSVGQGSQPQHF
j_call: TRBJ2-7; v_call: TRBV7-9; cdr3_aa: CASSTGQDSFYEQYF
j_call: TRBJ1-4; v_call: TRBV27; cdr3_aa: CASSLTAGAHEKLFF
j_call: TRBJ2-7; v_call: TRBV6-5; cdr3_aa: CASRRTGTVLYEQYF
j_call: TRBJ2-5; v_call: TRBV28; cdr3_aa: CASTQQPYNEQYF
j_call: TRBJ2-7; v_call: TRBV12-3/TRBV12-4; cdr3_aa: CASRPPSYEQYF
j_call: TRBJ2-1; v_call: TRBV20-1; cdr3_aa: CSAGGRDNEQFF
j_call: TRBJ2-3; v_call: TRBV28; cdr3_aa: CASSLWGSGDGTQYF
j_call: TRBJ2-7; v_call: TRBV29-1; cdr3_aa: CSEEGAPLYEQYF
j_call: TRBJ2-1; v_call: TRBV5-1; cdr3_aa: CASSLAWTGVGEQFF
j_call: TRBJ1-6; v_call: TRBV6-6; cdr3_aa: CASSNADQGTRFSPLHF
j_call: TRBJ2-3; v_call: TRBV20-1; cdr3_aa: CSAVGHLLEDTQYF
j_call: TRBJ1-4; v_call: TRBV5-1; cdr3_aa: CASSVGTGDEKLFF
j_call: TRBJ2-1; v_call: TRBV4-1; cdr3_aa: CASSQDRTGGKDEQFF
j_call: TRBJ2-7; v_call: TRBV29-1; cdr3_aa: CSIYTGEQYF
j_call: TRBJ2-5; v_call: TRBV4-3; cdr3_aa: CASSRMDSNNEQYF
j_call: TRBJ1-2; v_call: TRBV4-3; cdr3_aa: CASSQDPISLSNYGYTF
j_call: TRBJ1-2; v_call: TRBV9; cdr3_aa: CASSYRDSGAGYTF
j_call: TRBJ1-2; v_call: TRBV7-9; cdr3_aa: CASSLGVYGYTF
j_call: TRBJ2-7; v_call: TRBV21-1; cdr3_aa: CASSHGQVIIYEQYF
j_call: TRBJ1-5; v_call: TRBV30; cdr3_aa: CAWRMGLNQPQHF
j_call: TRBJ2-7; v_call: TRBV7-2; cdr3_aa: CASSPRTSAGQYF
j_call: TRBJ2-4; v_call: TRBV7-2; cdr3_aa: CASSPTGGGGLGIQYF
j_call: TRBJ1-1; v_call: TRBV21-1; cdr3_aa: CASSKGNGDLNTEAFF
j_call: TRBJ2-3; v_call: TRBV9; cdr3_aa: CASSVVGESTDTQYF
j_call: TRBJ2-7; v_call: TRBV6-1; cdr3_aa: CASSELGTSYEQYF
j_call: TRBJ1-2; v_call: TRBV14; cdr3_aa: CASSQDFGGSYTF
j_call: TRBJ2-1; v_call: TRBV27; cdr3_aa: CASSLVGEIFSEQFF
j_call: TRBJ2-3; v_call: TRBV28; cdr3_aa: CASIPLRGDTDTQYF
j_call: TRBJ2-3; v_call: TRBV28; cdr3_aa: CASSRGGEDTQYF
j_call: TRBJ2-5; v_call: TRBV11-2; cdr3_aa: CASSFGWGPRQETQYF
j_call: TRBJ2-5; v_call: TRBV9; cdr3_aa: CATNFGQPLPNGPQETQYF
j_call: TRBJ1-1; v_call: TRBV20-1; cdr3_aa: CSARDAGTRTSEAFF
j_call: TRBJ2-2; v_call: TRBV2; cdr3_aa: CASSAQRNTGELFF
j_call: TRBJ2-2; v_call: TRBV29-1; cdr3_aa: CSVGGLAGRSNTGELFF
j_call: TRBJ2-4; v_call: TRBV6-6; cdr3_aa: CASSSGGENIQYF
j_call: TRBJ2-3; v_call: TRBV11-2; cdr3_aa: CASSSRWDRGTDTQYF
j_call: TRBJ2-3; v_call: TRBV28; cdr3_aa: CASSFPGGQTDTQYF
j_call: TRBJ2-7; v_call: TRBV25-1; cdr3_aa: CASSRDGLLSEQYF
j_call: TRBJ2-1; v_call: TRBV2; cdr3_aa: CASSEKTSFYNEQFF
j_call: TRBJ1-1; v_call: TRBV5-1; cdr3_aa: CASSEMTGGSEAFF
j_call: TRBJ2-7; v_call: TRBV15; cdr3_aa: CATARTSGAYEQYF
j_call: TRBJ1-4; v_call: TRBV5-1; cdr3_aa: CASRSGQLNEKLFF
j_call: TRBJ1-2; v_call: TRBV12-3/TRBV12-4; cdr3_aa: CASRSWILSYGYTF
j_call: TRBJ2-1; v_call: TRBV5-1; cdr3_aa: CASSYRDTYNEQFF
j_call: TRBJ2-5; v_call: TRBV29-1; cdr3_aa: CSVDSPGQGMLETQYF